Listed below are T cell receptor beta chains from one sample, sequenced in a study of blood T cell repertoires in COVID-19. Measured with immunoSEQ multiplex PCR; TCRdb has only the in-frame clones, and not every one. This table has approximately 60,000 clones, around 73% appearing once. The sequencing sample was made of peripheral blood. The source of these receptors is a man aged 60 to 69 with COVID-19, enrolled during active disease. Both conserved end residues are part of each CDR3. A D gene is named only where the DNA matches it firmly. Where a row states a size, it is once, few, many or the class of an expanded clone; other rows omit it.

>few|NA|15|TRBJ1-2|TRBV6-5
CASRLQTTGNYGYTF
TGTGCCAGCAGACTACAGACCACGGGGAACTATGGCTACACCTTC
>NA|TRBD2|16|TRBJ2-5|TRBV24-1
CATSDLQEREHETQYF
TGTGCCACCAGTGATTTGCAGGAGCGGGAGCACGAGACCCAGTACTTC
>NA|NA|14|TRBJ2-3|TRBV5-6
CASSWRLSTDTQYF
TGTGCCAGCAGCTGGCGACTATCCACAGATACGCAGTATTTT
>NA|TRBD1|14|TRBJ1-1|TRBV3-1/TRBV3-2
CASSLDRGNTEAFF
TGTGCCAGCAGCCTCGACAGGGGGAACACTGAAGCTTTCTTT
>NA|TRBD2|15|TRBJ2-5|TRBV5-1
CASSPLGTSEETQYF
TGCGCCAGCAGCCCTCTGGGGACTAGTGAAGAGACCCAGTACTTC
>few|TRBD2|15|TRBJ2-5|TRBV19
CASSTSGTGAETQYF
TGTGCCAGTAGTACTAGCGGGACGGGCGCAGAGACCCAGTACTTC
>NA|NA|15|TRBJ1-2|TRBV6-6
CASRTNGVLLYGYTF
TGTGCCAGCAGGACTAACGGCGTCCTCCTCTATGGCTACACCTTC
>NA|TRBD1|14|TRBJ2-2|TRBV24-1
CATSRQGGTGELFF
TGTGCCACCAGCCGACAGGGGGGTACCGGGGAGCTGTTTTTT
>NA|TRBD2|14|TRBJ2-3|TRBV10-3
CATTGGRDGDTQYF
TGTGCCACCACGGGGGGGAGGGATGGAGATACGCAGTATTTT
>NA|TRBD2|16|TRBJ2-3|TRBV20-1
CSASNSGTNPGDTQYF
TGCAGTGCTAGTAATAGCGGGACCAATCCCGGGGATACGCAGTATTTT
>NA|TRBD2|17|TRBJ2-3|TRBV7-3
CASSPQPSRGAADTQYF
TGTGCCAGCAGCCCCCAACCCTCGCGGGGGGCGGCAGATACGCAGTATTTT
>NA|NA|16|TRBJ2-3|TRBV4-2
CASSSGAVGKADTQYF
TGTGCCAGCAGCTCAGGGGCGGTTGGAAAGGCAGATACGCAGTATTTT
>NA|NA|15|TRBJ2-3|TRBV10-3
CAISPDQGHTDTQYF
TGTGCCATCAGTCCTGATCAGGGGCACACAGATACGCAGTATTTT
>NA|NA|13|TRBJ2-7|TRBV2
CASSEGDTYEQYF
TGTGCCAGCAGTGAGGGGGACACCTACGAGCAGTACTTC
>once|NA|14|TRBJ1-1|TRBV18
CASSPPVGGTEAFF
TGTGCCAGCTCACCACCCGTGGGGGGCACTGAAGCTTTCTTT
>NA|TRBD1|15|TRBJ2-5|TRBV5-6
CASSLGGTGTETQYF
TGTGCCAGCAGCTTGGGCGGGACAGGGACTGAGACCCAGTACTTC
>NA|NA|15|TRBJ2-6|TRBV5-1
CASSLASGLANVLTF
TGCGCCAGCAGCTTGGCTTCGGGGTTGGCCAACGTCCTGACTTTC
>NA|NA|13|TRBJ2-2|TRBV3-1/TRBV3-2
CATAQLNTGELFF
TGTGCCACCGCGCAACTGAACACCGGGGAGCTGTTTTTT
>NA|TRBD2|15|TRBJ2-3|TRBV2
CASKRLAGGTDTQYF
TGTGCCAGCAAACGACTAGCGGGAGGGACAGATACGCAGTATTTT
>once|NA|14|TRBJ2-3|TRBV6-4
CAPASPVVPDTQYF
TGTGCCCCAGCGTCCCCCGTAGTCCCAGATACGCAGTATTTT
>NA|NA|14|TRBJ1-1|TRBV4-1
CASSQDIGNTEAFF
TGCGCCAGCAGCCAAGATATCGGGAACACTGAAGCTTTCTTT
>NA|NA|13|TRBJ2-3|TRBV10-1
CASSESIGDTQYF
TGCGCCAGCAGTGAGTCGATCGGGGATACGCAGTATTTT